This is a list of T cell receptor beta chains from one sample in a study of cytomegalovirus exposure and HLA in healthy donors. The data were produced by immunoSEQ multiplex PCR, yet TCRdb's version contains in-frame clones alone and is incomplete. This table has some 170,000 clones, 70% to 75% appearing once. Sample: PBMCs. These receptors were taken from a male donor in good health and CMV-seronegative. CDR3s include the opening cysteine and the closing phenylalanine or tryptophan. D genes are given only for firm matches. Size is omitted from some rows. Given values are once, few, many or a class for expanded clones.

d_call: NA
v_call: TRBV30
clone_size: few
j_call: TRBJ1-4
cdr3_nt: TGTGCCTGGAGCAGGGAGGGGGCAACTAATGAAAAACTGTTTTTT
cdr3_aa: CAWSREGATNEKLFF

d_call: NA
v_call: TRBV25-1
clone_size: few
j_call: TRBJ2-2
cdr3_nt: TGTGCCAGCAGTGTCCCACGGGGTTCTAGCACCGGGGAGCTGTTTTTT
cdr3_aa: CASSVPRGSSTGELFF

d_call: NA
v_call: TRBV5-4
clone_size: NA
j_call: TRBJ2-7
cdr3_nt: TGTGCCAGCAGCGTGAGTGCCTACGAGCAGTACTTC
cdr3_aa: CASSVSAYEQYF

d_call: TRBD1
v_call: TRBV6-1
clone_size: NA
j_call: TRBJ1-6
cdr3_nt: TGTGCCAGCAGTGAAGTTCTCCGGGACAGCCGCAATTCACCCCTCCACTTT
cdr3_aa: CASSEVLRDSRNSPLHF

d_call: NA
v_call: TRBV25-1
clone_size: NA
j_call: TRBJ1-4
cdr3_nt: TGTGCCAGCAGTGTGACAAACAAACCTGATGAAAAACTGTTTTTT
cdr3_aa: CASSVTNKPDEKLFF

d_call: TRBD1
v_call: TRBV6-1
clone_size: once
j_call: TRBJ1-2
cdr3_nt: TGTGCCAGCAGTGAACTTCGAGGACAGGGGGCCTGGGACTATGGCTACACCTTC
cdr3_aa: CASSELRGQGAWDYGYTF

d_call: NA
v_call: TRBV27
clone_size: NA
j_call: TRBJ2-1
cdr3_nt: TGTGCCAGCAGCCCCTCGGCTACGGGTGAGCAGTTCTTC
cdr3_aa: CASSPSATGEQFF

d_call: NA
v_call: TRBV27
clone_size: NA
j_call: TRBJ1-5
cdr3_nt: TGTGCCAGCAGTTCCTACAATCAGCCCCAGCATTTT
cdr3_aa: CASSSYNQPQHF

d_call: TRBD1
v_call: TRBV28
clone_size: NA
j_call: TRBJ1-5
cdr3_nt: TGTGCCAGCAGTGGGGACAGGGGCCGCAGTGTGCCCCAGCATTTT
cdr3_aa: CASSGDRGRSVPQHF

d_call: TRBD1
v_call: TRBV28
clone_size: NA
j_call: TRBJ2-3
cdr3_nt: TGTGCCAGCAGTTTCGGTGGGACAGGGACAGATACGCAGTATTTT
cdr3_aa: CASSFGGTGTDTQYF

d_call: TRBD1
v_call: TRBV11-1
clone_size: NA
j_call: TRBJ1-1
cdr3_nt: TGTGCCAGCAGCCCGGGACAGCCTAACGCAATGAACACTGAAGCTTTCTTT
cdr3_aa: CASSPGQPNAMNTEAFF

d_call: TRBD1
v_call: TRBV9
clone_size: NA
j_call: TRBJ1-5
cdr3_nt: TGTGCCAGCAGCGTAGGGGACAGCTATAGCAATCAGCCCCAGCATTTT
cdr3_aa: CASSVGDSYSNQPQHF

d_call: TRBD1
v_call: TRBV28
clone_size: NA
j_call: TRBJ1-5
cdr3_nt: TGTGCCAGCAGTTCGACAGGGATCAATCAGCCCCAGCATTTT
cdr3_aa: CASSSTGINQPQHF

d_call: TRBD2
v_call: TRBV25-1
clone_size: few
j_call: TRBJ2-1
cdr3_nt: TGTGCCAGCAGTGACCCAGCGGGGGCCTCCTACAATGAGCAGTTCTTC
cdr3_aa: CASSDPAGASYNEQFF

d_call: TRBD1
v_call: TRBV30
clone_size: NA
j_call: TRBJ2-3
cdr3_nt: TGTGCCTGGAGTTCCGGGACAGGCACAGATACGCAGTATTTT
cdr3_aa: CAWSSGTGTDTQYF

d_call: NA
v_call: TRBV28
clone_size: NA
j_call: TRBJ2-7
cdr3_nt: TGTGCCAGCAGTTCGTTAGGACTCTACGAGCAGTACTTC
cdr3_aa: CASSSLGLYEQYF

d_call: NA
v_call: TRBV5-1
clone_size: NA
j_call: TRBJ2-1
cdr3_nt: TGCGCCAGCAAGGGGGAGACATCCTGGGGGAGCTCCTACAATGAGCAGTTCTTC
cdr3_aa: CASKGETSWGSSYNEQFF

d_call: NA
v_call: TRBV4-1
clone_size: NA
j_call: TRBJ2-3
cdr3_nt: TGCGCCAGCAGCCACCCTAGCACAGATACGCAGTATTTT
cdr3_aa: CASSHPSTDTQYF

d_call: NA
v_call: TRBV4-1
clone_size: few
j_call: TRBJ2-2
cdr3_nt: TGCGCCAGCAGCCAAGACAGTAACACCGGGGAGCTGTTTTTT
cdr3_aa: CASSQDSNTGELFF

d_call: NA
v_call: TRBV9
clone_size: NA
j_call: TRBJ1-1
cdr3_nt: TGTGCCAGCAGCGTTAGAGGCAACATGAACACTGAAGCTTTCTTT
cdr3_aa: CASSVRGNMNTEAFF

d_call: NA
v_call: TRBV4-1
clone_size: NA
j_call: TRBJ1-2
cdr3_nt: TGCGCCAGCAGCCAAGCCCTCGGCAGGAAGGATGGCTACACCTTC
cdr3_aa: CASSQALGRKDGYTF

d_call: TRBD1
v_call: TRBV6-5
clone_size: NA
j_call: TRBJ1-1
cdr3_nt: TGTGCCAGCAGTTACGGCAGGGGGGCCGTCAGCACTGAAGCTTTCTTT
cdr3_aa: CASSYGRGAVSTEAFF

d_call: TRBD2
v_call: TRBV5-1
clone_size: NA
j_call: TRBJ2-1
cdr3_nt: TGCGCCAGCAGAGATGGGGAGGGCAATGAGCAGTTCTTC
cdr3_aa: CASRDGEGNEQFF

d_call: NA
v_call: TRBV30
clone_size: once
j_call: TRBJ2-1
cdr3_nt: TGTGCCTGGAGTAGGGACCAGGGGAATGAGCAGTTCTTC
cdr3_aa: CAWSRDQGNEQFF

d_call: TRBD1
v_call: TRBV7-9
clone_size: once
j_call: TRBJ2-7
cdr3_nt: TGTTCCAGCAGCTCCCCCGTGGGACAGGGGGTCCACGAGCAGTACTTC
cdr3_aa: CSSSSPVGQGVHEQYF

d_call: NA
v_call: TRBV7-8
clone_size: NA
j_call: TRBJ1-5
cdr3_nt: TGTGCCAGCAGCTTGGATACAGGGTTCAATCAGCCCCAGCATTTT
cdr3_aa: CASSLDTGFNQPQHF

d_call: TRBD1
v_call: TRBV6-5
clone_size: NA
j_call: TRBJ2-7
cdr3_nt: TGTGCCAGCAGCCCCTCCGGGACAGGGGGCTACGAGCAGTACTTC
cdr3_aa: CASSPSGTGGYEQYF

d_call: TRBD2
v_call: TRBV30
clone_size: NA
j_call: TRBJ2-7
cdr3_nt: TGTGCCTGCACCAGCGGGAGGGCCATGTACGAGCAGTACTTC
cdr3_aa: CACTSGRAMYEQYF

d_call: TRBD1
v_call: TRBV28
clone_size: NA
j_call: TRBJ1-1
cdr3_nt: TGTGCCAGCTTTTACAGGGGGAACACTGAAGCTTTCTTT
cdr3_aa: CASFYRGNTEAFF

d_call: NA
v_call: TRBV20-1
clone_size: once
j_call: TRBJ2-7
cdr3_nt: TGCAGTGCTAGTACTTCCTACGAGCAGTACTTC
cdr3_aa: CSASTSYEQYF

d_call: NA
v_call: TRBV11-3
clone_size: few
j_call: TRBJ2-2
cdr3_nt: TGTGCCAGCAGCTTCCACAATAGCGCCGGGGAGCTGTTTTTT
cdr3_aa: CASSFHNSAGELFF

d_call: TRBD1
v_call: TRBV30
clone_size: NA
j_call: TRBJ1-2
cdr3_nt: TGTGCCTGGAGGGACAGGGAGGGCTATGGCTACACCTTC
cdr3_aa: CAWRDREGYGYTF

d_call: TRBD1
v_call: TRBV19
clone_size: NA
j_call: TRBJ1-5
cdr3_nt: TGTGCCAGTAGTATAGATATCGGCAAAACAGGGGGAGATCAGCCCCAGCATTTT
cdr3_aa: CASSIDIGKTGGDQPQHF

d_call: TRBD2
v_call: TRBV5-4
clone_size: NA
j_call: TRBJ2-3
cdr3_nt: TGTGCCAGCAGCTTGGCCGGAGGGAGGGGTGATACGCAGTATTTT
cdr3_aa: CASSLAGGRGDTQYF